This T cell receptor beta chain emerged from a study of blood T cell repertoires in COVID-19. The overall study: The analysed material was cDNA or gDNA that came from T cells, B-cell-depleted T cells, or PBMCs.

How the authors handled the data: Reference gene primer amplification in the assay estimated nucleated cell counts. Measured with immunoSEQ multiplex PCR; TCRdb has only the in-frame clones, and not every one. V, J and clone size reflect that table, while D and trimming were determined from the DNA. The sample lists 200,000 to 250,000 clones, under 90% occurring once. The CDR3 runs to 13 residues. The ends were cut back, 5 bases at V and 2 bases at J, with 10 bases in the middle. Per germline, CDR1 SEHNR and CDR2 FQNEAQ (reference sequence). Participants came from fewer than 25 US areas, aged roughly 18 to 95 years. Recovered status in Cohort 3 required two negative PCRs, clearance, or symptom resolution.

The sequence was obtained from a man in his 60s who had recovered from COVID-19. The chain recombines TRBV7-9 with TRBJ2-7; perhaps TRBD1 as D (5 bases). The source material was PBMCs or T cells enriched from blood (not recorded which). The CDR3 reads CASSPQGTYEQYF. CDR3 bases: TGTGCCAGCAGCCCCCAGGGAACCTACGAGCAGTACTTC.